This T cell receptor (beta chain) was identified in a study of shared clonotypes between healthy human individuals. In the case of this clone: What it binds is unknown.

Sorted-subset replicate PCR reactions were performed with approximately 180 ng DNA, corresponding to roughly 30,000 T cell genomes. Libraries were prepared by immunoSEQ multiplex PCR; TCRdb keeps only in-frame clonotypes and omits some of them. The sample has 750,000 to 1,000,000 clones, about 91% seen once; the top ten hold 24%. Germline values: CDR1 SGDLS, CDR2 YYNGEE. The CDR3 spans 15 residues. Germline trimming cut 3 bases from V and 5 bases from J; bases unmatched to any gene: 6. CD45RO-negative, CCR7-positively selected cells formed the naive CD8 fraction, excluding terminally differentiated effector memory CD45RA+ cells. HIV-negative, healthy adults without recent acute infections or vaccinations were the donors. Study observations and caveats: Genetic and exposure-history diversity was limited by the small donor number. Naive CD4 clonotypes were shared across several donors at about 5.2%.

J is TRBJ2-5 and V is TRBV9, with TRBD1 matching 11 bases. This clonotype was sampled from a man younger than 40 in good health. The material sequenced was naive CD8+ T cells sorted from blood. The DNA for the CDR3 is TGTGCCAGCAGCGCGCGGACAGGGGGCACTGAGACCCAGTACTTC. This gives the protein CASSARTGGTETQYF.